The rows below give T cell receptor beta chains drawn from one sample of a study of identifying expanded T cells in peripheral blood. Repertoires were generated with immunoSEQ multiplex PCR, while TCRdb's copy carries only in-frame clones and drops some. Among under 110,000 clones listed, about 83% were seen once. Sequencing was done on a sample of blood. The receptors stem from a person between 18 and 75 years old in good health. CDR3s include the opening cysteine and the closing phenylalanine or tryptophan. D genes are given only for firm matches. For some rows the clone size is stated as once, few or many, or as a class when expanded; others skip it.

v_call,j_call,d_call,clone_size,cdr3_nt,cdr3_aa
TRBV6-4,TRBJ1-2,-,few,TGTGCCAGCAGTGACTCTGAGGGAATCTATGGCTACACCTTC,CASSDSEGIYGYTF
TRBV4-3,TRBJ2-2,TRBD2,few,TGCGCCAGCAGCCAAGATGCAGCGGGGGGCGTTGCCGGGGAGCTGTTTTTT,CASSQDAAGGVAGELFF
TRBV19,TRBJ1-4,-,-,TGTGCCAGTCGCAAGGGGACATGGGAAAAACTGTTTTTT,CASRKGTWEKLFF
TRBV7-2,TRBJ2-3,TRBD2,-,TGTGCCAGCAGCTTAGTAGGTCCTGGCGGGGGGACAGATACGCAGTATTTT,CASSLVGPGGGTDTQYF
TRBV30,TRBJ2-3,-,-,TGTGCCTGGAGTGTTGAGGGTTGGAGCACAGATACGCAGTATTTT,CAWSVEGWSTDTQYF
TRBV13,TRBJ2-1,TRBD2,-,TGTGCCAGCACCTCTCTTGGCGGGGGAACAAATGAGCAGTTCTTC,CASTSLGGGTNEQFF
TRBV29-1,TRBJ1-2,TRBD1,-,TGCAGCGCCTCAAAGGGACAGGGGCTACCTTGGGGCTACACCTTC,CSASKGQGLPWGYTF
TRBV4-2,TRBJ2-1,TRBD2,-,TGTGCCAGCAGCCAAGTATGGGCTAGCGGGGGCAATGAGCAGTTCTTC,CASSQVWASGGNEQFF
TRBV27,TRBJ2-5,-,-,TGTGCCAGCAGTTTAGGAGGGTTTCGGGGCCAAGAGACCCAGTACTTC,CASSLGGFRGQETQYF
TRBV4-3,TRBJ1-2,TRBD1,-,TGCGCCAGCAGCCCAGGGGGGGGCTATGGCTACACCTTC,CASSPGGGYGYTF
TRBV18,TRBJ1-3,-,-,TGTGCCAGCTCACCGACAGATCTGGAAAACACCATATATTTT,CASSPTDLENTIYF
TRBV11-2,TRBJ2-7,-,-,TGTGCCAGCAGTTGGAGCTCCTACGAGCAGTACTTC,CASSWSSYEQYF
TRBV18,TRBJ2-5,-,-,TGTGCCAGCTCCCCGAGCCAAGAGACCCAGTACTTC,CASSPSQETQYF
TRBV6-6,TRBJ2-5,-,-,TGTGCCAGCAGTTCAGGGGACGGGACCCAGTACTTC,CASSSGDGTQYF
TRBV7-9,TRBJ1-1,-,-,TGTGCCAGCAGCTTAGCGCAGCTCCTCGGCACTGAAGCTTTCTTT,CASSLAQLLGTEAFF
TRBV5-1,TRBJ2-3,-,-,TGCGCCAGCAGCTTGAGAGGATCTAGCACAGATACGCAGTATTTT,CASSLRGSSTDTQYF
TRBV7-2,TRBJ1-1,TRBD1,-,TGTGCCAGCAGCTTAGTTACAGGGGGCACTGAAGCTTTCTTT,CASSLVTGGTEAFF
TRBV6-1,TRBJ2-2,-,-,TGTGCCAGCAGTGATTGGATTGTTACCGGGGAGCTGTTTTTT,CASSDWIVTGELFF
TRBV18,TRBJ1-2,-,once,TGTGCCAGCTCACCAGAGACGAACTATGGCTACACCTTC,CASSPETNYGYTF
TRBV4-3,TRBJ1-2,TRBD1,-,TGCGCCAGCAGCCAGGAAAGACAGGGGGCCAGGGGCTACACCTTC,CASSQERQGARGYTF
TRBV9,TRBJ1-4,TRBD1,once,TGTGCCAGCAGCAAAACTCCCGGGACAGAGAATGAAAAACTGTTTTTT,CASSKTPGTENEKLFF
TRBV7-2,TRBJ2-5,-,-,TGTGCCAGCAGCTTAGTTGGAGGGGCCGAGACCCAGTACTTC,CASSLVGGAETQYF
TRBV5-5,TRBJ2-4,-,-,TGTGCCAGCAGCTTGGGGGTAAACATTCAGTACTTC,CASSLGVNIQYF
TRBV4-3,TRBJ1-2,TRBD1,-,TGCGCCAGCAGCCACCTACAGGGGGCAGATGGCTACACCTTC,CASSHLQGADGYTF
TRBV6-5,TRBJ2-7,-,-,TGTGCCAGCAGTTACGGGGCGGGACTGGCCTACGAGCAGTACTTC,CASSYGAGLAYEQYF
TRBV7-2,TRBJ1-2,-,-,TGTGCCAGCAGCTCTCTGGGGGAGATAGCTAACTATGGCTACACCTTC,CASSSLGEIANYGYTF
TRBV6-6,TRBJ2-7,TRBD2,-,TGTGCCAGCAGTCACCGTCGGGGGGGCCTCTACGAGCAGTACTTC,CASSHRRGGLYEQYF
TRBV30,TRBJ1-4,-,few,TGTGCCTGGGGTAGAGGCAGTCGCCCCGAAAATGAAAAACTGTTTTTT,CAWGRGSRPENEKLFF